This T cell receptor beta chain came from a study of technical replicates of blood from several donors. The germline CDR1 and CDR2 sequences are MNHEY and SVGAGI. This CDR3 has 13 amino acids. V gave up 6 bases and J gave up 1 base, with 9 bases separating them. Only in-frame clones appear in the TCRdb table, and some are missing; sequencing was by immunoSEQ multiplex PCR. Of 98,000 or so clones listed, 95% were seen once; the top ten hold about 0.21%. The source is a human donor in good health. J is TRBJ2-5 and V is TRBV6-5; TRBD1 might be the D (5 bases). Sequencing was done on a sample of T cells isolated from PBMCs. The CDR3 bases are TGTGCCAGCAGGACGACAGTCCAAGAGACCCAGTACTTC. Protein sequence: CASRTTVQETQYF.